Following are 15 T cell receptor beta chains from one sample sequenced in a study of cytomegalovirus exposure and HLA in healthy donors. Vbeta (60) and Jbeta (13) primers were used in the PCR. TCRdb keeps only in-frame clones here, not all; method: immunoSEQ multiplex PCR. The sample comprises over 45,000 clones, about four fifths of which are singletons, and 2.5% rests with the top ten. Sequencing input: PBMCs. Receptors were obtained from a boy aged 5-17 years in good health and CMV-seropositive.

The table lists this clone with a few counts. At one end, the junction sequence differs from germline, possibly due to a read error. The chain links TRBV7-9 to TRBJ2-4, with D unresolved. The CDR3 sequence is 15 residues long. Per the germline V gene, CDR1 is SEHNR and CDR2 is FQNEAQ (reference sequence). CDR3 sequence reads: CSSSASSLPKNIQYF. CDR3 bases: TGTTCCAGCAGCGCGTCGAGCCTACCCAAAAACATTCAGTACTTC.

This rearrangement joins TRBV2 to TRBJ1-5; D call uncertain. The germline V and J ends were trimmed by 0 bases and 5 bases, with 11 bases remaining between them. The CDR3 is made up of 15 amino acids. The V gene's germline CDR1 is SNHLY and CDR2 FYNNEI. CDR3 sequence reads: CASSEAVGWDQPQHF. The CDR3 nucleotides are TGTGCCAGCAGTGAAGCAGTGGGCTGGGATCAGCCCCAGCATTTT.

The chain joins TRBV7-3 to TRBJ2-5, with 9 nucleotides matching TRBD2. CDR1 SGHTA and CDR2 FQGTGA come from the germline V gene. This CDR3 is 14 amino acids long. With 2 bases clipped from V and 2 bases from J, the junction kept 0 bases outside the gene matches. The CDR3 DNA reads TGTGCCAGCAGCTTAGCGGGGGGGCAAGAGACCCAGTACTTC. It codes for CASSLAGGQETQYF.

The V call is TRBV25-1, the J call TRBJ2-5; D is perhaps TRBD1 (5 bases). Trimming took 3 bases from V and 2 from J, leaving 7 bases between them. Germline V lookup: CDR1 MGHDK, CDR2 SYGVNS. The CDR3 contains 13 residues. In DNA form, the CDR3 reads TGTGCCAGCAGTGAGGGGCAGCAAGAGACCCAGTACTTC. Its protein product is CASSEGQQETQYF.

To note about this clone: An end of the junction differs from the germline gene, which may be a read error. The J gene is TRBJ1-2, the V gene TRBV7-9, with 8 bases fitting TRBD1. From germline, CDR1 is SEHNR and CDR2 FQNEAQ (reference sequence). This CDR3 has 14 residues. CDR3 nucleotide sequence: TGTTCCAGCAGCTCGGGACAGGTCGACTATGGCTACACCTTC. It codes for CSSSSGQVDYGYTF.

This chain connects TRBV7-8 to TRBJ1-1, with a weak D call TRBD1 (6 bases). Trimming pared 1 base from V and 8 bases from J, leaving 20 bases between. Germline CDR1 SGHVS, CDR2 FQNEAQ. The CDR3 loop spans 16 amino acids. CDR3 sequence: CASSLGTQCWTVEAFF. Here the CDR3 DNA reads TGTGCCAGCAGCTTAGGGACCCAATGTTGGACAGTCGAAGCTTTCTTT. Combining the CDR3 with reference TRBV7-8 and TRBJ1-1 gives the whole variable domain GAGVSQSPRYKVAKRGQDVALRCDPISGHVSLFWYQQALGQGPEFLTYFQNEAQLDKSGLPSDRFFAERPEGSVSTLKIQRTQQEDSAVYLCASSLGTQCWTVEAFFGQGTRLTVV.

The J gene is TRBJ2-7, the V gene TRBV4-1; the match to TRBD2 covers 7 bases. CDR1 is MGHRA, CDR2 YSYEKL, per germline. This CDR3 is built from 15 residues. The trim removed 1 base at V and 4 bases at J, leaving 7 bases unmatched. The CDR3 DNA sequence: TGCGCCAGCAGCCAAGTTGGGACTAATTTATACGAGCAGTACTTC. This codes for CASSQVGTNLYEQYF.

This clone appeared a single time. A read error may account for a junction end that differs from germline. This sample includes further DNA sequences coding for the same CDR3. The chain has TRBV19 and TRBJ1-1; 8 nucleotides line up with TRBD1. Per the germline V gene, CDR1 is LNHDA and CDR2 is SQIVND (reference sequence). The CDR3 covers 16 residues. The chain's CDR3 is CASSILSAGGKSEAFF. CDR3 in DNA: TGTGCCAGTAGCATTCTCTCGGCAGGGGGCAAATCTGAGGCTTTCTTT.

The chain is built from TRBV4-1 and TRBJ2-7, with D uncertain. Trimming shortened V by 0 bases and J by 3 bases, and 12 bases separated the two germline ends. In germline, CDR1 is MGHRA, CDR2 YSYEKL. This CDR3 comprises 15 residues. CDR3 protein: CASSQDSGRLYEQYF. CDR3 sequence (DNA): TGCGCCAGCAGCCAAGATTCCGGCAGGCTCTACGAGCAGTACTTC.

CDR3 nucleotide sequence: TGTGCCAGCAGTTACGCGCCAGGGACTTGGAATGAGCAGTTCTTC. This sequence encodes CASSYAPGTWNEQFF. The chain joins TRBV6-5 to TRBJ2-1; weak D call: TRBD2 (6 bases). Trimming removed 2 bases from V and 7 bases from J, with 15 bases in between. CDR3 length: 15 residues. Germline V CDR1 and CDR2: MNHEY, SVGAGI.

This clone was detected only a few times. V and J are TRBV19 and TRBJ1-6; 7 nucleotides match TRBD1. After removal of 6 bases from V and 4 bases from J, the junction contained 3 bases not matched to a gene. Germline-derived CDR1 and CDR2 are LNHDA and SQIVND (reference sequence). This CDR3 region has 14 residues. The CDR3 DNA is TGTGCCAGTAGCGGACAGGCTTATAATTCACCCCTCCACTTT. It is translated as CASSGQAYNSPLHF.

This clone was counted a few times. In DNA form, the CDR3 reads TGTGCCAGCAGCCTCTCCGACAGGTCGTACACCGGGGAGCTGTTTTTT. Translation: CASSLSDRSYTGELFF. This chain links TRBV5-5 with TRBJ2-2; D is perhaps TRBD1 (6 bases). The CDR3 is 16 residues long. Germline V gene sequence: CDR1 SGHKS, CDR2 YYEKEE (reference sequence). V lost 4 bases to trimming and J lost 3 bases, with 16 bases between them.

The rearrangement links TRBV30 to TRBJ1-1; D unresolved. CDR3 length equals 9 residues. Trimming removed 8 bases at V and 7 bases at J, with 8 bases between. Germline assignment: CDR1 GTSNPN and CDR2 SVGIG (reference sequence). CDR3 DNA: TGTGCCGGCGGGCTTGAAGCTTTCTTT. Its translation: CAGGLEAFF.

This rearrangement joins TRBV2 to TRBJ2-4; a possible D gene is TRBD2 (6 bases). From germline, CDR1 is SNHLY and CDR2 FYNNEI. V was clipped by 7 bases and J by 4 bases, with 8 bases between them. The CDR3 runs 12 residues. As DNA, the CDR3 is TGTGCCAGCAAAGGGAGGAAAAACATTCAGTACTTC. It translates to CASKGRKNIQYF.

DNA of the CDR3: TGTGCCAGCAGCTTAGGTGGTGAGCGCACAGATACGCAGTATTTT. The encoded protein is CASSLGGERTDTQYF. The rearrangement joins TRBV11-3 to TRBJ2-3; no definite D call. CDR1 is SGHNT, CDR2 YENEEA, per germline. CDR3 size: 15 residues. Trimming pared 1 base from V and 1 base from J, leaving 9 bases between.